This T cell receptor (beta chain) was sequenced during a study of beta chain features in type 1 diabetes. This clone was counted a few times. Its antigen remains unknown. The study, taken as a whole, reports: Insertions at VDJ junctions were less frequent in type 1 diabetes patients. These patients also deleted more nucleotides at the same junctions.

Germline CDR1 reads SGDLS; CDR2 reads YYNGEE. CDR3 length: 17 residues. Trimming removed 4 bases from V and 3 bases from J; junction bases left unmatched: 9. Staining for CD45RO/CCR7/CD25/CD127/CD95/CD27 allowed sorting of CD4+ naive, central memory, regulatory and stem cell-like memory cells. Sequenced material consisted of expressed TCRB transcripts (all of the isolated RNA was reverse transcribed). Method: immunoSEQ multiplex PCR; TCRdb's copy keeps in-frame clones and lacks some. The sample has roughly 400,000 clones, about 16% seen once. Material: naive CD4+ T cells from blood. The sequence was obtained from a woman aged 18-29 years in good health. The chain couples TRBV9 to TRBJ2-1, with 11 bases fitting TRBD2. The CDR3 region has the DNA TGTGCCAGCAGCCCCAGACTAGCGGGGACGAACTACAATGAGCAGTTCTTC. This gives the protein CASSPRLAGTNYNEQFF.